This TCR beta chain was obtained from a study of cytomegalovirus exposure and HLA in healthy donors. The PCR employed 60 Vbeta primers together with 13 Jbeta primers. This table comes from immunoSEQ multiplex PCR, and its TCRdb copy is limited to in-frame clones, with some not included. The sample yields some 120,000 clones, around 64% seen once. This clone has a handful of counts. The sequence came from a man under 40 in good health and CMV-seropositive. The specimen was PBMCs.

CDR3 in amino acids: CAWSVSFNEKLFF. The CDR3 bases are TGTGCCTGGAGTGTCTCCTTTAATGAAAAACTGTTTTTT. The rearrangement uses TRBV30 and TRBJ1-4; D uncertain. CDR1 is GTSNPN and CDR2 is SVGIG in the germline V gene (reference sequence). V gave up 0 bases and J gave up 4 bases, with 6 bases separating them. This CDR3 is 13 amino acids long.